The 28 T cell receptor beta chains given below trace back to one sample, sequenced in a study of metastatic and nonmetastatic thyroid tumors. Each patient came to thyroid surgery without any prior treatment (of any kind). TCRdb ran MiXCR on the PCR reads. The data hold 30,000 to 40,000 clones, with around 16% observed a single time. Input material: blood. The origin of the receptors is a male donor with papillary thyroid cancer or a benign thyroid nodule (not recorded which). Some clones in this sample may be carry-over from other donors' samples.

This clone was seen repeatedly, ten times or more. V and J are TRBV24-1 and TRBJ2-7; D possibly corresponds to TRBD1 (6 bases). The CDR3 contains 17 residues. Trimming shortened V by 0 bases and J by 5 bases, and 19 bases separated the two germline ends. Germline-derived CDR1 and CDR2 are KGHDR and SFDVKD. The CDR3, as DNA: TGTGCCACCAGTGATTTGGTGTGCAGGGGAATTCGGCACGAGCAGTACTTC. Amino acid sequence: CATSDLVCRGIRHEQYF.

This clone has a count of ten or more. The chain couples TRBV6-1 to TRBJ1-2; the D is unclear. The V end lost 2 bases, the J end lost 1 base, and 11 bases lay between the germline ends. The CDR3 is made up of 15 amino acids. The germline V gene encodes CDR1 MNHNS and CDR2 SASEGT. CDR3 in DNA: TGTGCCAGCAGTGAAATATCAGATATTAACTATGGCTACACCTTC. It translates to CASSEISDINYGYTF.

This clone was seen at least ten times. V is TRBV4-1 and J is TRBJ2-7; possibly TRBD1 for D (5 bases). The CDR3 loop spans 16 amino acids. The ends were cut back, 1 base at V and 4 bases at J, with 17 bases in the middle. The germline gives CDR1 MGHRA, CDR2 YSYEKL. CDR3 sequence: CASSQVPRVETYEQYF. The CDR3 DNA is TGCGCCAGCAGCCAAGTTCCCAGGGTGGAGACGTACGAGCAGTACTTC.

This clone showed up many times. A much bigger clone sits one base away, suggesting this may be a read error. The gene calls are TRBV28 and TRBJ1-2; D is uncertain. Germline V CDR1 and CDR2: MDHEN, SYDVKM. The length of the CDR3 is 14 residues. For the CDR3, the DNA is TGTGCCAGCAGTGCTCATGAGTCAGCCTATGGCGACACCTTC. This translates into CASSAHESAYGDTF.

This clone was counted many times. The CDR3 sequence: CASRKAASGNTGELFF. CDR3 bases: TGTGCCAGTAGAAAGGCGGCTAGCGGGAACACCGGGGAGCTGTTTTTT. The V and J genes are TRBV19 and TRBJ2-2; 7 bases agree with TRBD2. V dropped 6 bases and J dropped 1; count of bases not matched to a gene: 8. CDR1 and CDR2 (germline): LNHDA, SQIVND (reference sequence). This CDR3 has 16 residues. The whole variable domain, filled in from reference TRBV19 and TRBJ2-2, reads DGGITQSPKYLFRKEGQNVTLSCEQNLNHDAMYWYRQDPGQGLRLIYYSQIVNDFQKGDIAEGYSVSREKKESFPLTVTSAQKNPTAFYLCASRKAASGNTGELFFGEGSRLTVL.

This clone was counted at least ten times. The chain joins TRBV7-8 to TRBJ2-1; 12 bases line up with TRBD1. This CDR3 is 16 amino acids long. V lost 6 bases to trimming and J lost 7 bases; unmatched junction nucleotides: 10. Per germline, CDR1 SGHVS and CDR2 FQNEAQ. The CDR3 nucleotides are TGTGCCAGCAGGCGTCTTCCGGGACAGGGGGCAAATGAGCAGTTCTTC. Protein: CASRRLPGQGANEQFF.

The chain recombines TRBV11-1 with TRBJ2-1; 8 positions match TRBD2. The CDR3 has 16 amino acids. The V segment lost 7 bases and the J segment 10 bases; nucleotides outside the gene matches: 18. The V gene's germline CDR1 is SGHAT and CDR2 FQDESV (reference sequence). The CDR3 DNA is TGTGCCAGCAACGAAGGGGGGACTAGGTCTGTCGAGGAGCAGTTCTTC. Translating it yields CASNEGGTRSVEEQFF.

This chain uses TRBV30 with TRBJ2-4; TRBD2 might be the D (6 bases). V dropped 0 bases and J dropped 4 bases, with 13 bases sitting between them. Germline-derived CDR1 and CDR2 are GTSNPN and SVGIG (reference sequence). This CDR3 region has 15 residues. This chain's CDR3 is CAWSVGGSGKNIQYF. CDR3 nucleotides: TGTGCCTGGAGTGTAGGAGGGAGTGGTAAAAACATTCAGTACTTC.

A remark on this clone: A read error is possible here, since a much larger clone lies one base away. Other nucleotide sequences from this sample produce the same CDR3. The chain joins TRBV6-1 to TRBJ2-7, with D uncertain. CDR1 MNHNS and CDR2 SASEGT come from the germline V gene. The CDR3 sequence is 12 residues long. In DNA form, the CDR3 reads TGTGCCAGCAGGGGTGAGTTCTACGAACAGTACTTC. Protein: CASRGEFYEQYF.

This clone was recorded many times. The V and J genes are TRBV6-1 and TRBJ1-6; TRBD1 matches at 8 bases. The CDR3 runs to 14 residues. Germline CDR1 is MNHNS and CDR2 is SASEGT. Trimming at V came to 6 bases and at J to 7 bases, leaving 5 bases not matched to a gene. The DNA for the CDR3 is TGTGCCAGCAGAGCAGGGGGCCGAAATTCACCCCTCCACTTT. The encoded protein is CASRAGGRNSPLHF.

The sample holds a few counts of this clone. The chain couples TRBV28 to TRBJ1-2; D perhaps matches TRBD1 (5 bases). Germline V gene lookup returns CDR1 MDHEN and CDR2 SYDVKM. This CDR3 has 13 amino acids. Trimming stripped 10 bases from V and 6 bases from J, with 18 bases between. The CDR3 region is CATTGRFFNGYTF. CDR3 bases: TGTGCCACCACAGGCCGCTTCTTTAATGGCTACACCTTC.

This clone was recorded many times. The rearrangement uses TRBV7-9 and TRBJ2-3, with D hard to call. V was clipped by 5 bases and J by 5 bases, with 5 bases between them. Germline CDR1 and CDR2: SEHNR and FQNEAQ (reference sequence). The CDR3 is made up of 11 amino acids. The CDR3 loop is CASSSIDTQYF. The CDR3 DNA is TGTGCCAGCAGCAGTATAGATACGCAGTATTTT. The whole variable domain, filled in from reference TRBV7-9 and TRBJ2-3, reads DTGVSQNPRHKITKRGQNVTFRCDPISEHNRLYWYRQTLGQGPEFLTYFQNEAQLEKSRLLSDRFSAERPKGSFSTLEIQRTEQGDSAMYLCASSSIDTQYFGPGTRLTVL.

This clone has at least ten counts. This chain links TRBV2 with TRBJ2-7; TRBD1 is a possible D gene (5 bases). Germline V gene data show CDR1 as SNHLY and CDR2 as FYNNEI. The CDR3 has 13 residues. V gave up 1 base and J gave up 12 bases, with 16 bases separating them. CDR3 region: CASSEDSGYGRYF. The CDR3 region has the DNA TGTGCCAGCAGTGAAGATTCAGGGTACGGACGGTACTTC.

This clone was recorded many times. The chain links TRBV28 to TRBJ2-3, with D possibly called TRBD1 or TRBD2 (5 bases each). Germline V gene data show CDR1 as MDHEN and CDR2 as SYDVKM. Between the trimmed V and J ends, which lost 7 bases and 0 bases, there was a span of 14 bases. This CDR3 spans 15 amino acids. The CDR3, as DNA: TGTGCCAGCACCGGAAGAGGGGCCAGCACAGATACGCAGTATTTT. Its translation: CASTGRGASTDTQYF.

This clone was found many times. The gene calls are TRBV3-1 and TRBJ2-1; weak D call: TRBD2 (6 bases). Germline V gene lookup returns CDR1 LGHDT and CDR2 YNNKEL (reference sequence). V lost 4 bases to trimming and J lost 0 bases, with 10 bases between them. This CDR3 has 15 residues. CDR3 nucleotide sequence: TGTGCCAGCAGCCTGGGACTGCCCTCCTACAATGAGCAGTTCTTC. It translates to CASSLGLPSYNEQFF.

The gene calls are TRBV7-9 and TRBJ2-1, with D unclear. Trimming took off 10 bases at V and 6 bases at J, with 19 bases between the two ends. This CDR3 has 14 amino acids. Germline assignment: CDR1 SEHNR and CDR2 FQNEAQ (reference sequence). CDR3 in DNA: TGTGCCATTACGGCGGTAGGGCCGGTCAATGAGCAGTTCTTC. Translated: CAITAVGPVNEQFF.

In its sample, this clone was seen many times. V and J are TRBV7-2 and TRBJ1-2, with D uncertain. The germline CDR1 and CDR2 sequences are SGHTA and FQGNSA. The CDR3 is 13 residues long. Trimming shortened V by 1 base and J by 4 bases, and 7 bases separated the two germline ends. The CDR3 DNA reads TGTGCCAGCAGCTTAGAGGGTTTCTATGGCTACACCTTC. Protein product: CASSLEGFYGYTF.

About this clone itself: The CDR3 end shows no conserved phenylalanine or tryptophan, and so a read error is likely. The DNA is left out, because the CDR3 cannot be placed on it with certainty; the CDR3 is given as TCRdb lists it. This chain links TRBV5-1 with TRBJ1-6; TRBD1, the table's D call, lacks a check against the DNA. Germline V CDR1 and CDR2: SGHRS, YFSETQ. The CDR3 is 10 residues long, counting both termini. The CDR3: CASSNRDRDV.

There are a few counts of this clone. A read error may account for a junction end that differs from germline. The chain joins TRBV5-4 to TRBJ2-3, with TRBD2 identical over 8 bases. The CDR3 loop spans 13 amino acids. Germline lookup yields CDR1 SGHNT and CDR2 YYREEE (reference sequence). The CDR3 DNA reads TGTACCAGCAGCTCCCGGACTAGCGATACGCAGTATTTT. This sequence encodes CTSSSRTSDTQYF.

There are many counts of this clone. The chain uses TRBV11-3 and TRBJ2-5; 13 positions match TRBD2. V was pared by 6 bases and J by 5 bases, with 6 bases of the junction left unmatched. The CDR3 totals 15 residues. CDR1 is SGHNT, CDR2 YENEEA, per germline. Written as DNA, the CDR3 is TGTGCCAGCAGTAGACTAGCGGGAGGCCGGGAGACCCAGTACTTC. Translation: CASSRLAGGRETQYF.

This clone was recorded many times. The chain is built from TRBV28 and TRBJ2-7, with 7 bases lining up with TRBD2. V shed 5 bases, J shed 0 bases, and the junction held 4 bases outside the gene matches. Germline V gene lookup returns CDR1 MDHEN and CDR2 SYDVKM. The CDR3 extends over 14 amino acids. Written as DNA, the CDR3 is TGTGCCAGCAGTCCCCGGGACTACTCCTACGAGCAGTACTTC. Its translation: CASSPRDYSYEQYF.

At least ten counts were recorded for this clone. J is TRBJ2-5 and V is TRBV6-6; D might be TRBD2 (7 bases). The CDR3 is 14 residues long. Germline V gives CDR1 MNHNY, CDR2 SVGAGI (reference sequence). The V end was cut by 2 bases, the J end by 5 bases, with 12 bases between. The CDR3 nucleotides are TGTGCCAGCAGTTACAACAGGGAGGGGGAGACCCAGTACTTC. It yields the protein CASSYNREGETQYF.

The sample holds a few counts of this clone. V gene TRBV11-3 combines with J gene TRBJ2-1, with 7 bases matching TRBD1. The CDR3 runs to 14 residues. From germline, CDR1 is SGHNT and CDR2 YENEEA. Unmatched junction bases numbered 8, after V lost 0 bases and J lost 12 bases. The CDR3 here is CASSLDFTGAGQFF. The CDR3 DNA sequence: TGTGCCAGCAGCTTAGACTTTACAGGGGCCGGGCAGTTCTTC.

Concerning this clone itself: Germline is not matched at one junction end, which may reflect a read error. The J gene is TRBJ2-2, the V gene TRBV5-8, with TRBD2 as a possible D gene (6 bases). The CDR3 sequence is 14 residues long. Germline CDR1 and CDR2: SGHTS and YDEGEE. CDR3 region: CASSPTDNTGGLFF. DNA for the CDR3: TGTGCCAGCAGCCCGACAGACAACACCGGGGGGCTGTTTTTT.

This clone was found a few times. One base away lies a much larger clone, so this may be a sequencing read error. The chain links TRBV30 to TRBJ2-5, with 8 bases matching TRBD1. CDR3 length: 15 amino acids. Germline values: CDR1 GTSNPN, CDR2 SVGIG (reference sequence). J was trimmed by 4 bases and V by 3 bases; bases with no gene match: 10. In DNA, the CDR3 is TGTGCCTGGAGGGGCCAGGGGGCAGGTGGAGAGACCCAGTACTTC. Protein: CAWRGQGAGGETQYF.

There are many counts of this clone. This chain joins TRBV11-2 and TRBJ2-2; D assignment may be TRBD1 or TRBD2 (5 bases each). CDR3 length: 14 residues. From germline, CDR1 is SGHAT and CDR2 FQNNGV. V was clipped by 5 bases and J by 7 bases, with 14 bases between them. The chain's CDR3 is CASSMGPNYGELFF. The DNA of the CDR3 is TGTGCCAGCAGCATGGGACCGAATTACGGGGAGCTGTTTTTT.

The chain employs TRBV5-4 and TRBJ2-7, with 7 bases lining up with TRBD1. CDR3 length: 15 amino acids. In germline, CDR1 is SGHNT, CDR2 YYREEE (reference sequence). J gave up 0 bases and V 2 bases, and 5 bases lay outside the gene matches. CDR3 sequence: CASSLWTGSSYEQYF. CDR3 in DNA: TGTGCCAGCAGCTTATGGACAGGATCCTCCTACGAGCAGTACTTC.

In this sample, this clone turned up many times. This sequence joins TRBV7-3 and TRBJ1-1; 8 nucleotides align to TRBD1. The germline V gene has CDR1 SGHTA and CDR2 FQGTGA. This CDR3 has 17 amino acids. V shed 4 bases, J shed 1 base, and the junction held 11 bases outside the gene matches. The CDR3 loop is CASSSDLLDRANTEAFF. The CDR3 nucleotides are TGTGCCAGCAGCTCCGACTTGTTGGACAGGGCGAACACTGAAGCTTTCTTT.